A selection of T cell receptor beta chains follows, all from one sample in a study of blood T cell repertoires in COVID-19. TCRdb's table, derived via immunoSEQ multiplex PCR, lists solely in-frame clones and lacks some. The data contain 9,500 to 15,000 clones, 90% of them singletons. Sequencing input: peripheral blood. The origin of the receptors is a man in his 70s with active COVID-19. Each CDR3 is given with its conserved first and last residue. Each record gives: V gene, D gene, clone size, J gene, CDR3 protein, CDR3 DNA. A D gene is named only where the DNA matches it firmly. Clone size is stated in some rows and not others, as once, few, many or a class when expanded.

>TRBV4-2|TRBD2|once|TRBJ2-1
CASSQGAGVVYNEQFF
TGTGCCAGCAGCCAAGGAGCGGGGGTGGTCTACAATGAGCAGTTCTTC
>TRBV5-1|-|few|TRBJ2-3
CASSLGRGTDTQYF
TGCGCCAGCAGCTTGGGCAGGGGCACAGATACGCAGTATTTT
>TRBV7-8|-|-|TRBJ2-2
CASSSFLGGAGELFF
TGTGCCAGCAGCTCCTTTCTAGGGGGAGCCGGGGAGCTGTTTTTT
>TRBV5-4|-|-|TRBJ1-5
CASSLTPGLMQPQHF
TGTGCCAGCAGCTTGACACCGGGACTGATGCAGCCCCAGCATTTT
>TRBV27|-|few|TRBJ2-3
CASSWLGLAMSTDTQYF
TGTGCCAGCAGTTGGCTCGGGCTAGCGATGAGCACAGATACGCAGTATTTT
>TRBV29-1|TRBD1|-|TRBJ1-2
CSVEKGQGNYGYTF
TGCAGCGTTGAAAAGGGACAGGGGAACTATGGCTACACCTTC
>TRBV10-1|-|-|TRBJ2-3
CASGRLGGAQYF
TGCGCCAGCGGGAGACTAGGTGGGGCGCAGTATTTT
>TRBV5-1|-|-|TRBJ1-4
CASSLTGIPNEKLFF
TGCGCCAGCAGCTTGACAGGAATACCTAATGAAAAACTGTTTTTT
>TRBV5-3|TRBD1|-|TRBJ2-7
CARSYSLDRAYEQYF
TGTGCCAGAAGCTACTCACTGGACAGGGCCTACGAGCAGTACTTC
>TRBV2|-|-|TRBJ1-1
CASIREATEAFF
TGTGCCAGCATCAGGGAGGCCACTGAAGCTTTCTTT
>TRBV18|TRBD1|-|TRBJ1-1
CASSRGQVNTEAFF
TGTGCCAGCTCACGAGGACAGGTGAACACTGAAGCTTTCTTT
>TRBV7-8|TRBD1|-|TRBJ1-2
CASSQGAGPVSNYGYTF
TGTGCCAGCAGCCAGGGGGCAGGGCCAGTTTCTAACTATGGCTACACCTTC
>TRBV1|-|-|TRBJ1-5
CTSSGPPRALDNPQHF
TGCACCAGCAGCGGGCCCCCCAGGGCCCTTGATAATCCCCAGCATTTT
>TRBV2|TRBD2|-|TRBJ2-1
CASRLAGVVGEQFF
TGTGCCAGCAGACTAGCGGGAGTTGTCGGTGAGCAGTTCTTC
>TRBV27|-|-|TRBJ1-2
CASSPGLSGLSYGYTF
TGTGCCAGCAGCCCGGGACTCTCTGGGCTTAGCTATGGCTACACCTTC
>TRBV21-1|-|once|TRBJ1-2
CASRPAGGYTF
TGTGCCAGCAGACCGGCCGGGGGCTACACCTTC
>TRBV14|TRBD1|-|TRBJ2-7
CASRRTGGTGEQYF
TGTGCCAGCAGACGGACAGGGGGTACAGGCGAGCAGTACTTC
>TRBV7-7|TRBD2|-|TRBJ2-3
CASSTGTSRTDTQYF
TGTGCCAGCAGTACCGGGACTAGCAGAACAGATACGCAGTATTTT
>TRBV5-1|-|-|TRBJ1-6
CASSFRRARDSPLHF
TGCGCCAGCAGCTTCCGGAGGGCCAGGGATTCACCCCTCCACTTT
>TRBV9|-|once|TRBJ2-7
CASSATGPEQYF
TGTGCCAGCAGCGCCACAGGGCCCGAGCAGTACTTC
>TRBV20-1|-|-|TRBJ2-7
CSVGRVYEQYF
TGCAGTGTAGGCAGGGTATACGAGCAGTACTTC
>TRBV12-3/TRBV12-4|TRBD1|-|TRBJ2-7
CASRTTGGLGQYF
TGTGCCAGCAGGACGACAGGGGGGCTCGGGCAGTACTTC
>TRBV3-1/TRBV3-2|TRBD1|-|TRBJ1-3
CASIGQGRSGNTIYF
TGTGCCAGCATTGGACAGGGCCGCTCTGGAAACACCATATATTTT
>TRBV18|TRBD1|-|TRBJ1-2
CASSPGQGDGYTF
TGTGCCAGCTCACCCGGACAGGGGGATGGCTACACCTTC
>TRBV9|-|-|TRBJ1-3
CASSRQPGVRGNTIYF
TGTGCCAGCAGTCGACAACCAGGGGTGAGAGGAAACACCATATATTTT
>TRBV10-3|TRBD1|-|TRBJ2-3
CATTGGQTTDTQYF
TGTGCCACCACAGGGGGCCAGACCACAGATACGCAGTATTTT
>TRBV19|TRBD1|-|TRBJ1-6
CASSIGTGSSPLHF
TGTGCCAGTAGTATCGGGACAGGGTCTTCACCCCTCCACTTT
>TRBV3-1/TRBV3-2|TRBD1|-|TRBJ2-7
CATKDGDRGHEQYF
TGTGCCACCAAAGACGGTGACAGGGGGCACGAGCAGTACTTC